The subject of this entry is one TCR beta chain. Its target is not known. These data belong to a study of T cell repertoires in cytomegalovirus infection. For the study at large: It was the public TCR beta signatures that indicated both CMV infection and matching HLA type. Whole-study findings and limits: HLA-C-restricted CMV-specific TCR beta clonotypes were dominant in the ex vivo response. Cumulative public TCR beta family frequency identified carriers of CMV plus the relevant HLA.

TCRdb ran MiXCR on the reads and lists one entry per CDR3 protein. The data hold some 600,000 distinct CDR3 sequences, with roughly 24% observed a single time. Germline loops: CDR1 MGHDK, CDR2 SYGVNS. The germline V and J ends were trimmed by 1 base and 4 bases, with 19 bases remaining between them. CDR3 length equals 17 residues. The receptor's source is a human donor in good health (CMV status not recorded). Some clones in this sample may be carry-over from other donors' samples. The J gene is TRBJ2-5, the V gene TRBV25-1; D ambiguous. Sequencing used CD8+ T cells from PBMCs. This chain's CDR3 is CASSESQTLQFLETQYF. CDR3 nucleotides: TGTGCCAGCAGTGAATCCCAAACCTTACAGTTTCTAGAGACCCAGTACTTC.